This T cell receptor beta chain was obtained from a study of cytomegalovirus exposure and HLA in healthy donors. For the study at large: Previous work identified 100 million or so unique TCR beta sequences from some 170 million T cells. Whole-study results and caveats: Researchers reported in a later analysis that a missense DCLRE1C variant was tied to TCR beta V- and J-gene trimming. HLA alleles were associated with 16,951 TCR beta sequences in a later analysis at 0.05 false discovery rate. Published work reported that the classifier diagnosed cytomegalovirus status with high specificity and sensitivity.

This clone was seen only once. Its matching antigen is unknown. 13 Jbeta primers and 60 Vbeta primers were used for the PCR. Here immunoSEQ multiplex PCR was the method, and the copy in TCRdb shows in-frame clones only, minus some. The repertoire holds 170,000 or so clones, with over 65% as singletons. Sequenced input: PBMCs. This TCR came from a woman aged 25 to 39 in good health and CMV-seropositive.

The CDR3 spells CASSLAGFTNEKLFF. DNA of the CDR3: TGCGCCAGCAGCTTGGCAGGGTTCACTAATGAAAAACTGTTTTTT. V usage is TRBV5-1 and J usage is TRBJ1-4, with D perhaps TRBD1 (5 bases). Germline V gene data show CDR1 as SGHRS and CDR2 as YFSETQ. The CDR3 length is 15 residues. The germline V and J ends were trimmed by 0 bases and 2 bases, with 8 bases remaining between them.